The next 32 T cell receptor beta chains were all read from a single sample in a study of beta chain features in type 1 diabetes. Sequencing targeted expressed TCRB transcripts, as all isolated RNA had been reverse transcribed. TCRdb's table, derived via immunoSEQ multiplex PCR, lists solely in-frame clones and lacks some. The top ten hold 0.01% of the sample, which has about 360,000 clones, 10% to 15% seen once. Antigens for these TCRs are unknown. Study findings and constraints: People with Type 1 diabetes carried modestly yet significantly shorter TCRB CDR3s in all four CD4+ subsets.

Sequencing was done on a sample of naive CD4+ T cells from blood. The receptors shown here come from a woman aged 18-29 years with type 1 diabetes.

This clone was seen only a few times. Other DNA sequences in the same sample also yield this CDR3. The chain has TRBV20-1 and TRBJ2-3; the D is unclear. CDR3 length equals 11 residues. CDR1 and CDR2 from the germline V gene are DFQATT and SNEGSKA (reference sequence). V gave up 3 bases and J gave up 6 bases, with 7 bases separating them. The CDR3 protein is CSASPRDTQYF. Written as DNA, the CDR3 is TGCAGTGCTAGCCCCCGGGATACGCAGTATTTT.

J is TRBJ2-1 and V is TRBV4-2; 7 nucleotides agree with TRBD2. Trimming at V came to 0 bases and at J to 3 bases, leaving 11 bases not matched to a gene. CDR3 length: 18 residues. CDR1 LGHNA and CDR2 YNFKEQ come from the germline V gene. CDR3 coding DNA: TGTGCCAGCAGCCAAGATGAGGCCCTAGCGGAAGTCTACAATGAGCAGTTCTTC. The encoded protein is CASSQDEALAEVYNEQFF.

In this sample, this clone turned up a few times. The DNA of the CDR3 is TGTGCCACCGCCACGCGGGGGAATGAGCAGTTCTTC. Residues: CATATRGNEQFF. The chain carries TRBV15 and TRBJ2-1, with 7 bases fitting TRBD2. The germline V gene has CDR1 LNHNV and CDR2 YYDKDF (reference sequence). V was pared by 8 bases and J by 7 bases, with 5 bases of the junction left unmatched. This CDR3 contains 12 residues.

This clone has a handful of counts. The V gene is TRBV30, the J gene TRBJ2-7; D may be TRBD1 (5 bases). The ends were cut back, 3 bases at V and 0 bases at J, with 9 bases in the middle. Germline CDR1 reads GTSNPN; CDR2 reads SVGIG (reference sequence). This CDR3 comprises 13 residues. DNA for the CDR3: TGTGCCTGGAGCCTAGGGGACTCCTACGAGCAGTACTTC. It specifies CAWSLGDSYEQYF.

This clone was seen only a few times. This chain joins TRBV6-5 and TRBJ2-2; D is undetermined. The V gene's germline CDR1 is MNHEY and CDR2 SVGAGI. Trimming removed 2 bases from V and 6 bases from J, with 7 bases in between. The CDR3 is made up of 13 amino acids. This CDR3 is CASSYPNSGELFF. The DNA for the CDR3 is TGTGCCAGCAGTTACCCCAATTCCGGGGAGCTGTTTTTT.

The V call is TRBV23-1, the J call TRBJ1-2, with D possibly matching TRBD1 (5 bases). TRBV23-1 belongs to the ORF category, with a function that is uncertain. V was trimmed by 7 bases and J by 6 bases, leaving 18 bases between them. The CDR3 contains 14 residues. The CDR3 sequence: CASMGEPGDDGYTF. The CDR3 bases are TGCGCCAGCATGGGCGAGCCGGGGGATGATGGCTACACCTTC.

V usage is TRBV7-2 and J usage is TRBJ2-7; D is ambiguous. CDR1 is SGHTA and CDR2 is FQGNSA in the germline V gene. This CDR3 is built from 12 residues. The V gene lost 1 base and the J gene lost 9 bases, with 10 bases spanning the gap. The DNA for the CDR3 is TGTGCCAGCAGCTTAGATTATAAACTGCAGTACTTC. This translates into CASSLDYKLQYF.

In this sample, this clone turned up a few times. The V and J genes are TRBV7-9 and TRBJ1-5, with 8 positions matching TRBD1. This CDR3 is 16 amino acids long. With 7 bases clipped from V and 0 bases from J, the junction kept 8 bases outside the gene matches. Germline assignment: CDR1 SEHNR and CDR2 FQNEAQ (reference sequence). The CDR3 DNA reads TGTGCCAGCACCCAAGGACAGGGTCGTAGCAATCAGCCCCAGCATTTT. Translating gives CASTQGQGRSNQPQHF.

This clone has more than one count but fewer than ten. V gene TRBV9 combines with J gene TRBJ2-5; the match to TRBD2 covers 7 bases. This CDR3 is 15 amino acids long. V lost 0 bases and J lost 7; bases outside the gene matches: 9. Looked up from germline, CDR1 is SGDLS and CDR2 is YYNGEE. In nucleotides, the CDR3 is TGTGCCAGCAGCGTAGATGTTCGGGGGGAAGGGACCCAGTACTTC. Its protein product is CASSVDVRGEGTQYF. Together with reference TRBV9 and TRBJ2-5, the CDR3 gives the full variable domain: DSGVTQTPKHLITATGQRVTLRCSPRSGDLSVYWYQQSLDQGLQFLIQYYNGEERAKGNILERFSAQQFPDLHSELNLSSLELGDSALYFCASSVDVRGEGTQYFGPGTRLLVL.

The CDR3 loop is CASSRTSGGGYNEQFF. CDR3 nucleotides: TGTGCCAGCAGCAGAACTAGCGGTGGAGGTTACAATGAGCAGTTCTTC. The chain employs TRBV7-2 and TRBJ2-1; 8 nucleotides agree with TRBD2. CDR3 length: 16 amino acids. The junction had 10 bases not matched to a gene; V was cut back by 5 bases and J by 4 bases. The germline V gene encodes CDR1 SGHTA and CDR2 FQGNSA.

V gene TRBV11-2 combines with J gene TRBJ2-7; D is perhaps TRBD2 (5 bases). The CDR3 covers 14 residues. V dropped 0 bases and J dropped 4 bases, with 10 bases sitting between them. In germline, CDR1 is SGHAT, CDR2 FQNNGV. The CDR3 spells CASSLEAERYEQYF. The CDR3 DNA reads TGTGCCAGCAGCTTAGAGGCGGAGCGGTACGAGCAGTACTTC.

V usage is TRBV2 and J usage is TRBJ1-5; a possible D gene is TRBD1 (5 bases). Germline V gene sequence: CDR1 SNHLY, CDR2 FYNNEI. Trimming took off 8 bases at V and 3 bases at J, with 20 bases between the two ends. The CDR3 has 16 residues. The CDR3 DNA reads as TGTGCCAGCGGGGGGAACTCCTTCGGGGCCAATCAGCCCCAGCATTTT. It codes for CASGGNSFGANQPQHF.

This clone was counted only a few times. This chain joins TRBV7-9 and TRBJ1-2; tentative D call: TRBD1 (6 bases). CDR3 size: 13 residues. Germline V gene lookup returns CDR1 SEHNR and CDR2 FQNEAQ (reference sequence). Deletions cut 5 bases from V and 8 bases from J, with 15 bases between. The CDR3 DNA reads TGTGCCAGCAGCCCTCACAGGGAAAAAGGCTACACCTTC. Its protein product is CASSPHREKGYTF.

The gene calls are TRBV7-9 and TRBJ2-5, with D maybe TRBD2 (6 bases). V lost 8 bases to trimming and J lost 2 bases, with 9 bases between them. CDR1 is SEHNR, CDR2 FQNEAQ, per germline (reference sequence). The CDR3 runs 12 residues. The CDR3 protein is CASGGVQETQYF. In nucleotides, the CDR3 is TGTGCCAGCGGAGGGGTGCAAGAGACCCAGTACTTC.

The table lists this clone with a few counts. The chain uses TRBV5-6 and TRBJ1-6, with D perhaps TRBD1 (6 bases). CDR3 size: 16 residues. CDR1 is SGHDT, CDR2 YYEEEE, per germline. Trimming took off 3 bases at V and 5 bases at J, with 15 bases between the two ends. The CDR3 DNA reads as TGTGCCAGCAGCTGGGGCCCACAGGGAGATAATTCACCCCTCCACTTT. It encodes CASSWGPQGDNSPLHF. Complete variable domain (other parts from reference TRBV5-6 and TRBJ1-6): DAGVTQSPTHLIKTRGQQVTLRCSPKSGHDTVSWYQQALGQGPQFIFQYYEEEERQRGNFPDRFSGHQFPNYSSELNVNALLLGDSALYLCASSWGPQGDNSPLHFGNGTRLTVT.

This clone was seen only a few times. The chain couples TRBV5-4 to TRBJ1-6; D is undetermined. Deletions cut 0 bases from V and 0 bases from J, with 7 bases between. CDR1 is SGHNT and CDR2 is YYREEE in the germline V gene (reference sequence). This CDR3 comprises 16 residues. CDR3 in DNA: TGTGCCAGCAGCTTGGGTGTCGGCTCCTATAATTCACCCCTCCACTTT. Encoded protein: CASSLGVGSYNSPLHF.

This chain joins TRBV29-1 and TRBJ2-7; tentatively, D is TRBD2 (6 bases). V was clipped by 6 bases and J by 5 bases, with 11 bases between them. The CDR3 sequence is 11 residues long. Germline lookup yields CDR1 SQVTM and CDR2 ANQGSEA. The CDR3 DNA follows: TGCAGCGTGTCGGAGGGCGACGAGCAGTACTTC. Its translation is CSVSEGDEQYF.

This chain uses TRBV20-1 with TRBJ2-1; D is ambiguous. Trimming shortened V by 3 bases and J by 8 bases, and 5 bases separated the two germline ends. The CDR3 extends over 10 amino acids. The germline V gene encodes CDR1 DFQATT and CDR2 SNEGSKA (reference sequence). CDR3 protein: CSASYYEQFF. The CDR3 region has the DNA TGCAGTGCTAGTTACTATGAGCAGTTCTTC.

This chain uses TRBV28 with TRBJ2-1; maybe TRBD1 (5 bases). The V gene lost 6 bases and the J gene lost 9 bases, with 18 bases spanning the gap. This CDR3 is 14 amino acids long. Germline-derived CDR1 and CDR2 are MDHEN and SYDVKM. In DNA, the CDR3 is TGTGCCAGCAGCCCCCCCTTGGGTAGGGGTGAGCAGTTCTTC. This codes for CASSPPLGRGEQFF.

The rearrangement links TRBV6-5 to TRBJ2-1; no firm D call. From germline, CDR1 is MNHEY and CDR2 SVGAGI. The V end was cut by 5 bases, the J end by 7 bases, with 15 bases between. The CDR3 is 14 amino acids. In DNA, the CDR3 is TGTGCCAGCAGTCCCCAAACGGTAGTAAATGAGCAGTTCTTC. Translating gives CASSPQTVVNEQFF.

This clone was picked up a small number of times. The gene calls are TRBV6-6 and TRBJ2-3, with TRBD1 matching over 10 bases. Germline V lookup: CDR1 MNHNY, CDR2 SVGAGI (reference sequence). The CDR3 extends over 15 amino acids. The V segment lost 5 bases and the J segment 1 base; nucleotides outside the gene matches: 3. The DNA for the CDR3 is TGTGCCAGCAGTGACAGGGGGCGCGGCACAGATACGCAGTATTTT. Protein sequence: CASSDRGRGTDTQYF.

The CDR3 DNA sequence: TGTGCCACCGACGTCCAGGGGAGCCCCTACGAGCAGTACTTC. Amino acids: CATDVQGSPYEQYF. V gene TRBV2 combines with J gene TRBJ2-7, with D tentatively TRBD1 (6 bases). Germline V gene lookup returns CDR1 SNHLY and CDR2 FYNNEI. V was shortened by 10 bases and J by 2 bases, with 18 bases between the two germline ends. This CDR3 is 14 amino acids long.

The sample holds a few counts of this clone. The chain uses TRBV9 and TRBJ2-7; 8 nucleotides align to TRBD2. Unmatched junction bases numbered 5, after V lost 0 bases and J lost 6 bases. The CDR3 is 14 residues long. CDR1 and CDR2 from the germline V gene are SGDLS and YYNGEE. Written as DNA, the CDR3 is TGTGCCAGCAGCGTAGCCGGGACTAGTCCCGAGCAGTACTTC. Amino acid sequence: CASSVAGTSPEQYF.

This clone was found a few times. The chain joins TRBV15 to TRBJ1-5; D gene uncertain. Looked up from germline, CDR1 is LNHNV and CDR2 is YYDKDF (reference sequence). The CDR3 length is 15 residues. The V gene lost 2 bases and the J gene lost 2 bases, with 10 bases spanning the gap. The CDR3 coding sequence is TGTGCCACCAGCAGACCCCTGCCGGGCAATCAGCCCCAGCATTTT. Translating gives CATSRPLPGNQPQHF.

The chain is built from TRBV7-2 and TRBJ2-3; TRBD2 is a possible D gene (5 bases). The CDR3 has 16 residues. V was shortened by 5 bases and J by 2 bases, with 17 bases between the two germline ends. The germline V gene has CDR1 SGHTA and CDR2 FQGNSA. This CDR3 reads CASSKRSLGITDTQYF. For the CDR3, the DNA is TGTGCCAGCAGCAAAAGGTCACTAGGAATCACAGATACGCAGTATTTT. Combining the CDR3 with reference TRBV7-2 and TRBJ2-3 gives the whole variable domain GAGVSQSPSNKVTEKGKDVELRCDPISGHTALYWYRQSLGQGLEFLIYFQGNSAPDKSGLPSDRFSAERTGGSVSTLTIQRTQQEDSAVYLCASSKRSLGITDTQYFGPGTRLTVL.

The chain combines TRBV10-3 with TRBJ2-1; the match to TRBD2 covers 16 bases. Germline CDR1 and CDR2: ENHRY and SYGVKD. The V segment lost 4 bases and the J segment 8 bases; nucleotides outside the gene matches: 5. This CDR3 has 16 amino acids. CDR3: CAISAGLAGGEDEQFF. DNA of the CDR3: TGTGCCATCAGTGCGGGACTAGCGGGAGGGGAGGATGAGCAGTTCTTC.

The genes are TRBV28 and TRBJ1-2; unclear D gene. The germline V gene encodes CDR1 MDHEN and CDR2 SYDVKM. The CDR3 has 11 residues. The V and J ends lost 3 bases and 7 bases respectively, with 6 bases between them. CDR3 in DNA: TGTGCCAGCAGTTTCGGGATTGGCTACACCTTC. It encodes CASSFGIGYTF.

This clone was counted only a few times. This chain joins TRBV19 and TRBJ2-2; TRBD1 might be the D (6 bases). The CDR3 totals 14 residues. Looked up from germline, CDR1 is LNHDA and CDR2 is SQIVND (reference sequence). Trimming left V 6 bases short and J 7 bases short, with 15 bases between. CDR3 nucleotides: TGTGCCAGTAGCATCAGGGGAATTGGCGGGGAGCTGTTTTTT. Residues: CASSIRGIGGELFF.

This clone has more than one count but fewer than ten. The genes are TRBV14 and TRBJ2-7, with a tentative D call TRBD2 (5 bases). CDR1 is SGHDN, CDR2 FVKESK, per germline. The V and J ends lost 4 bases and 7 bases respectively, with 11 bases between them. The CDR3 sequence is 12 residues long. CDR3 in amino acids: CASSPLSGEQYF. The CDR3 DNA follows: TGTGCCAGCAGCCCCCTATCGGGAGAGCAGTACTTC. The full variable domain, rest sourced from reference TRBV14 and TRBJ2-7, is EAGVTQFPSHSVIEKGQTVTLRCDPISGHDNLYWYRRVMGKEIKFLLHFVKESKQDESGMPNNRFLAERTGGTYSTLKVQPAELEDSGVYFCASSPLSGEQYFGPGTRLTVT.

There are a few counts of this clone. The CDR3 spells CASATLSGANVLTF. CDR3 in DNA: TGTGCTAGTGCCACATTGTCTGGGGCCAACGTCCTGACTTTC. This sequence joins TRBV12-5 and TRBJ2-6; no clear D. V was trimmed by 7 bases and J by 1 base, leaving 8 bases between them. CDR1 and CDR2 from the germline V gene are LGHNT and FRNRAP. This CDR3 has 14 residues.

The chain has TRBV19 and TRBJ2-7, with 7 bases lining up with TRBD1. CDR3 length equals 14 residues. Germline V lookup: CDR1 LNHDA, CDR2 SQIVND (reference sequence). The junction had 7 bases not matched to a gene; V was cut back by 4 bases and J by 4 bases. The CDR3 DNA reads TGTGCCAGTAGTACCACCACAGGGGCGTACGAGCAGTACTTC. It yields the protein CASSTTTGAYEQYF.

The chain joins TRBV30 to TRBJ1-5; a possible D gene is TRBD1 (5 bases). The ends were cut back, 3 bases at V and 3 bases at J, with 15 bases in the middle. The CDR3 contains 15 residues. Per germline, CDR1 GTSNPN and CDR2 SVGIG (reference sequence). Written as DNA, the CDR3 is TGTGCCTGGAGCAACGGATTACAGGACAATCAGCCCCAGCATTTT. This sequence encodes CAWSNGLQDNQPQHF. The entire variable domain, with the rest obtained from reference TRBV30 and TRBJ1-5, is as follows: SQTIHQWPATLVQPVGSPLSLECTVEGTSNPNLYWYRQAAGRGLQLLFYSVGIGQISSEVPQNLSASRPQDRQFILSSKKLLLSDSGFYLCAWSNGLQDNQPQHFGDGTRLSIL.